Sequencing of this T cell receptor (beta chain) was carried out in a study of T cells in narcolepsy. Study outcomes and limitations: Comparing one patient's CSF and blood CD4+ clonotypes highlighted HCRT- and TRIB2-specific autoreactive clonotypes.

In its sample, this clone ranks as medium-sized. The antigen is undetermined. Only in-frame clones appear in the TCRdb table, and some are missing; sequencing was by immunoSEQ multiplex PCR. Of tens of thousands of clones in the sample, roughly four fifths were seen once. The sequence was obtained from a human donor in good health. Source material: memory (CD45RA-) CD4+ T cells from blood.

In DNA, the CDR3 is TGTGCCAGTAGTTCATCCTTCTACGAGCAGTACTTC. Protein sequence: CASSSSFYEQYF. This rearrangement joins TRBV19 to TRBJ2-7; the D is unclear. The CDR3 covers 12 residues. Germline loops: CDR1 LNHDA, CDR2 SQIVND (reference sequence). Trimming removed 5 bases at V and 3 bases at J, with 8 bases between.